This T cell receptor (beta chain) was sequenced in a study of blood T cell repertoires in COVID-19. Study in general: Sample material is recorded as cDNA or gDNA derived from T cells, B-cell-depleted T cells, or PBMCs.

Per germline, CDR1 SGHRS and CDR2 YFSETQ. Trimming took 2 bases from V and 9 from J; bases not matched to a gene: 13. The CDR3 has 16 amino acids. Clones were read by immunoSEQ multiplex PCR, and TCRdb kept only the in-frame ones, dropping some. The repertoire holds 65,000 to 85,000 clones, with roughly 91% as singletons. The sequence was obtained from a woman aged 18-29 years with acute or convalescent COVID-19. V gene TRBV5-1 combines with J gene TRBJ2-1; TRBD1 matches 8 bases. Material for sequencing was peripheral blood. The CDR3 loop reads CASSFKKGQGRSEQFF. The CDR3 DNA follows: TGCGCCAGCAGCTTTAAAAAAGGACAGGGAAGGAGTGAGCAGTTCTTC.